These T cell receptor beta chains were read from a single sample in a study of blood T cell repertoires in COVID-19. The method was immunoSEQ multiplex PCR; TCRdb's version includes in-frame clones alone and lacks a portion of them. Among 200,000 to 250,000 clones listed, around 90% were seen once. The sample comprised PBMCs or T cells enriched from blood (not recorded which). The receptor set was obtained from a man in his fifties who had been exposed to COVID-19. Each CDR3 is given with its conserved first and last residue. D genes are given only for firm matches.

TRBV6-1	TRBJ1-5	.	TGTGCCAGCAGTGATCGGGGGACGAATCAGCCCCAGCATTTT	CASSDRGTNQPQHF
TRBV20-1	TRBJ1-2	.	TGCAGTGCTACCGGGGTTGGTGGCTACACCTTC	CSATGVGGYTF
TRBV5-1	TRBJ1-1	TRBD1	TGCGCCAGCAGCTTGGAGACAGGGACTGAAGCTTTCTTT	CASSLETGTEAFF
TRBV5-1	TRBJ2-3	.	TGCGCCAGCGGTAGCCCCGGAGCAGATACGCAGTATTTT	CASGSPGADTQYF
TRBV4-2	TRBJ2-3	TRBD2	TGTGCCAGCAGCCAAGAATCTTACCTAGCGGCAGATACGCAGTATTTT	CASSQESYLAADTQYF
TRBV21-1	TRBJ1-1	.	TGTGCCAGCAGCGGGACAGGGGGTCTGAACACTGAAGCTTTCTTT	CASSGTGGLNTEAFF
TRBV5-1	TRBJ1-4	.	TGCGCCAGCAGCTTGGCCGGCAGGGGTGGGGAAAAACTGTTTTTT	CASSLAGRGGEKLFF
TRBV24-1	TRBJ2-2	TRBD2	TGTGCCACCACGACTAGCGGGAACCCCGGGGAGCTGTTTTTT	CATTTSGNPGELFF
TRBV30	TRBJ1-4	TRBD1	TGTGCCTGGAGGGACAGGGGGCGAGGAAGAAAGGAAAAACTGTTTTTT	CAWRDRGRGRKEKLFF
TRBV21-1	TRBJ2-1	.	TGTGCCAGCAGCAAAGCAAAGTGGGGACTTGGACTAGCGGGAATCACCACCCGCTACAATGAGCAGTTCTTC	CASSKAKWGLGLAGITTRYNEQFF